Given below is one T cell receptor beta chain in context. This specimen belongs to a study of blood T cell repertoires in COVID-19. The method was immunoSEQ multiplex PCR; TCRdb's version includes in-frame clones alone and lacks a portion of them. The data contain roughly 320,000 clones, 85% of them singletons. Sequencing input: peripheral blood. The receptor's source is a human donor in a cohort sampled during active COVID-19.

The CDR3 region is CASSRISQTDNYGYTF. CDR3 sequence (DNA): TGTGCCAGCTCACGTATTTCCCAGACAGACAACTATGGCTACACCTTC. The chain joins TRBV18 to TRBJ1-2, with D possibly TRBD1 on 5 matching bases. This CDR3 has 16 amino acids. Germline assignment: CDR1 KGHSH and CDR2 LQKENI. V was clipped by 4 bases and J by 2 bases, with 17 bases between them. The full variable domain, rest sourced from reference TRBV18 and TRBJ1-2, is NAGVMQNPRHLVRRRGQEARLRCSPMKGHSHVYWYRQLPEEGLKFMVYLQKENIIDESGMPKERFSAEFPKEGPSILRIQQVVRGDSAAYFCASSRISQTDNYGYTFGSGTRLTVV.